The entry below gives a single T cell receptor (beta chain) sequence along with its context. This sample is part of a study of blood T cell repertoires in COVID-19. Study details: Donors in the United States, Italy and Spain gave samples during acute or convalescent COVID-19. T cells, B-cell-depleted T cells, or PBMCs provided the cDNA or gDNA that served as material.

Original data processing: Amplification with reference gene primers provided the estimates of nucleated cell counts. Produced via immunoSEQ multiplex PCR; TCRdb's table is partial and in-frame only. That table gives V, J and clone size, and the DNA gave D and trimming. The sample has about 380,000 clones; 89% are singletons. This sequence was found in a man aged 35 to 55 with acute or convalescent COVID-19. Sequenced material: peripheral blood.

The CDR3 protein is CASSLGLAGGGWTYEQYF. For the CDR3, the DNA is TGTGCCAGCAGTCTAGGACTAGCGGGAGGAGGATGGACCTACGAGCAGTACTTC. J is TRBJ2-7 and V is TRBV27, with TRBD2 identical over 14 bases. There are 18 residues in the CDR3. Losses at the gene ends were 5 bases for V and 2 bases for J; bases not matched to a gene: 11. The germline CDR1 and CDR2 sequences are MNHEY and SMNVEV (reference sequence).